This T cell receptor beta chain was documented in a study of blood T cell repertoires in COVID-19. With 5 bases removed from V and 0 bases from J, the gap between germline ends came to 17 bases. This CDR3 region has 17 residues. The germline V gene has CDR1 SGHVS and CDR2 FNYEAQ. Sequencing used immunoSEQ multiplex PCR; TCRdb keeps in-frame clones, though not all of them. The sample contains under 200,000 clones, around nine tenths of which appear only once. Sequenced: peripheral blood. The rearrangement uses TRBV7-6 and TRBJ1-5; D perhaps matches TRBD1 (5 bases). This TCR was sampled from a woman in her seventies with COVID-19, enrolled during active disease. CDR3: CASSPAQGSYSNQPQHF. The CDR3 DNA reads TGTGCCAGCAGCCCAGCTCAGGGCAGCTATAGCAATCAGCCCCAGCATTTT.